This TCR beta chain is drawn from a study of T cells expressing NK-cell markers. After re-calling the 5' RACE reads, TCRdb lists one entry per CDR3 protein, DNA absent. The sample data list 350,000 to 500,000 distinct CDR3 sequences. Germline assignment: CDR1 SGHTA and CDR2 FQGNSA. The CDR3 extends over 16 amino acids. The sample consisted of blood T cells: a sorted CD56 or NKG2C T cell subset, CD4+ or CD8+ T cells, or bulk PBMC T cells (not recorded which). The genes are TRBV7-2 and TRBJ2-1; TCRdb proposes TRBD2, but this gene call is untestable without DNA. The TCR sequence derives from a woman aged 18 to 75 in good health. The CDR3 protein is CASRESGGSSYNEQFF.